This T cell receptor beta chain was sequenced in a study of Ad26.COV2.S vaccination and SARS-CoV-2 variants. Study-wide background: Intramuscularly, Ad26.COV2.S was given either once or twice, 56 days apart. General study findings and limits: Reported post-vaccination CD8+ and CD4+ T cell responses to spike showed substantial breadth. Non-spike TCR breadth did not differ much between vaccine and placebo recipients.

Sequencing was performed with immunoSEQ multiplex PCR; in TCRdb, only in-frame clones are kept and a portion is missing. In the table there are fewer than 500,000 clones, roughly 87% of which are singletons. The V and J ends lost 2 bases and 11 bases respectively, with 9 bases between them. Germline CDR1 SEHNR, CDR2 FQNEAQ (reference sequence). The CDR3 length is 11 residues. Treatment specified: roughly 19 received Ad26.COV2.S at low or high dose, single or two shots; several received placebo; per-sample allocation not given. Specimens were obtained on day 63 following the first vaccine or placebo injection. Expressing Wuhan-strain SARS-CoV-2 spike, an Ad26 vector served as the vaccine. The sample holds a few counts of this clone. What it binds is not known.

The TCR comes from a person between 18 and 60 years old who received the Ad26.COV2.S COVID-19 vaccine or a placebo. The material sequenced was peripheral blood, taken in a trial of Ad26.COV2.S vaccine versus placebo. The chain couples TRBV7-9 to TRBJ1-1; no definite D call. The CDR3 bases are TGTGCCAGCAGCTTAATTTCGTATGCTTTCTTT. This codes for CASSLISYAFF.